One sample yielded the 2 T cell receptor beta chains listed below, sequenced in a study of cytomegalovirus exposure and HLA in healthy donors. Vbeta (60) and Jbeta (13) primers were used in the PCR. TCRdb keeps only in-frame clones here, not all; method: immunoSEQ multiplex PCR. The repertoire table contains 100,000 to 150,000 clones. The specimen sequenced was PBMCs. The receptors derive from a woman in her 40s in good health and CMV-seropositive.

The chain employs TRBV7-3 and TRBJ2-1, with 8 bases that match TRBD2. This CDR3 is 13 amino acids long. Germline CDR1 SGHTA, CDR2 FQGTGA. V was pared by 1 base and J by 10 bases, with 3 bases of the junction left unmatched. The CDR3 DNA reads TGTGCCAGCAGCTTAAATAGCGGGGCCGAGCAGTTCTTC. It yields the protein CASSLNSGAEQFF.

J is TRBJ2-3 and V is TRBV5-1, with D tentatively TRBD1 (6 bases). CDR3 length equals 17 residues. Germline CDR1 and CDR2: SGHRS and YFSETQ. The V and J ends lost 4 bases and 1 base respectively, with 19 bases between them. CDR3 DNA: TGCGCCAGCAGCCCGGACGGGACACTCATCGGCACAGATACGCAGTATTTT. It is translated as CASSPDGTLIGTDTQYF.